What follows is one TCR beta chain and its context. Its specificity is unknown. At one of its ends the junction is not consistent with the germline gene, which may arise from a read error. The data originate from a study of molecular identifiers for immune sequencing clone quantification. Study-level points and caveats: Barcode sharing among identical TCR molecules could make large clones appear smaller.

TCRdb reprocessed the PCR reads with MiXCR, giving one entry per CDR3 protein. The repertoire includes 88,000 or so distinct CDR3 sequences, roughly a fifth of them detected once, and around 1.1% sits in the top ten. This CDR3 region has 14 residues. CDR1 is SGDLS, CDR2 YYNGEE, per germline. Specimen: naive CD8+ T cells from blood, with Jurkat cell RNA spiked in. Documented subset: FACS-sorted CD8+CD4-CCR7+CD45RA+ naive T cells. The chain links TRBV9 to TRBJ2-5; D gene uncertain. This receptor was identified in a human donor in good health. Some libraries in this study had Jurkat cell RNA spiked in. The CDR3 DNA reads as TGTGCCAGCAGCTCCCCCGGCAGGCAAGAGACCCGGTACTTC. This gives the protein CASSSPGRQETRYF.